This TCR beta chain derives from a study of T-cell reconstitution after alpha-beta-depleted transplantation in children (dated by TCRdb to about 2016). Study-level background: The study quantitatively tracked T-cell immune reconstitution after TCRalphabeta/CD19-depleted allogeneic hematopoietic cell transplantation in children using TCR repertoire profiling.

V and J are truncated by 4 bases and 3 bases respectively, leaving an intervening sequence of 9 bases. The CDR3, from cysteine to phenylalanine, totals 13 residues. The CDR3 DNA has 39 bases and is translated from base 1. CDR1 is given as SQVTM and CDR2 as ANQGSEA, both from the germline V gene. Ten or more counts support this clonotype. Its antigen remains unidentified. It has no much larger one-base neighbor in the sample; base qualities were not kept. The library came from PCR. The sequencing machine was an Illumina HiSeq 2500. TCR libraries were prepared with molecular barcoding, using unique molecular identifiers to normalize TCRbeta repertoire quantification. Starting from the raw public reads, TCRdb applied fastp trimming at Q25, assembled clones with MiXCR and retained in-frame beta chains. Entries are consolidated by CDR3 protein sequence, retaining the most common genes and DNA. The sample includes about 230,000 distinct CDR3 sequences, with approximately 9.5% observed a single time. The ten biggest clones cover less than 8% of the sample.

The TCR comes from a human donor who donated a stem cell graft to a child with acute lymphoblastic leukemia. The chain is assembled from TRBV29-1 and TRBJ1-4; the D gene remains uncertain. The material was PBMCs from the stem cell graft donor, obtained from the stem cell graft. The sequenced DNA is TGCAGCGTTGCGAAGCATTCTAATGAAAAACTGTTTTTT. It translates as CSVAKHSNEKLFF.